The table lists the clone carrying this T cell receptor beta chain with a few counts. This record belongs to a study of patients and donors after allogeneic stem cell transplantation. The germline CDR1 and CDR2 sequences are KGHDR and SFDVKD. Trimming left V 4 bases short and J 14 bases short, with 14 bases between. This CDR3 comprises 12 residues. TCRdb re-called the RT-PCR reads with MiXCR, one entry per CDR3 protein. This table has some 960,000 distinct CDR3 sequences, roughly 17% appearing once. Sequencing used blood, either unsorted or a sorted T cell fraction (not recorded which). The genes are TRBV24-1 and TRBJ2-4, with D possibly TRBD2 on 6 matching bases. The TCR comes from a human donor who was either an allogeneic HSCT recipient or a stem cell or donor lymphocyte infusion donor (not recorded which). It is not recorded whose cells these are; they may come from a transplant donor. CDR3: CATSDGGRQKYF. As DNA, the CDR3 is TGTGCCACCAGTGACGGGGGACGGCAAAAGTACTTC.